One and the same sample provided the 15 T cell receptor beta chains below, sequenced in a study of cytomegalovirus exposure and HLA in healthy donors. Primers for the PCR totalled 60 Vbeta and 13 Jbeta. This table comes from immunoSEQ multiplex PCR, and its TCRdb copy is limited to in-frame clones, with some not included. The data contain 90,000 to 140,000 clones, over 70% of them singletons. What was sequenced was PBMCs. Receptors were obtained from a middle-aged woman in good health and CMV-seropositive.

CDR3 nucleotide sequence: TGTGCCAGCTCACCGGGACGGGAGGGGCTCGGGGAGCAGTTCTTC. This encodes CASSPGREGLGEQFF. This chain connects TRBV18 to TRBJ2-1; 8 positions agree with TRBD2. The CDR3 runs to 15 residues. V lost 3 bases, J lost 10 bases, and 11 bases stayed unmatched. Per germline, CDR1 KGHSH and CDR2 LQKENI.

The chain links TRBV10-1 to TRBJ1-5, with TRBD1 matching over 10 bases. The V and J ends lost 4 bases and 6 bases, in that order; junction bases with no gene match: 0. CDR1 is WNHNN, CDR2 SYGVQD, per germline (reference sequence). The CDR3 is 13 residues long. CDR3 amino acids: CASSGTGGQPQHF. Here the CDR3 DNA reads TGCGCCAGCAGTGGGACAGGGGGTCAGCCCCAGCATTTT.

This clone has a single count. The rearrangement uses TRBV28 and TRBJ1-2; D gene unclear. The germline V gene encodes CDR1 MDHEN and CDR2 SYDVKM. This CDR3 spans 14 amino acids. V gave up 7 bases and J gave up 4 bases, with 16 bases separating them. The CDR3, as DNA: TGTGCCAGCACCACCCGGTACTCTTCCTATGGCTACACCTTC. Amino acids: CASTTRYSSYGYTF.

The V call is TRBV25-1, the J call TRBJ2-7; 11 bases agree with TRBD2. In germline, CDR1 is MGHDK, CDR2 SYGVNS. The V segment lost 4 bases and the J segment 2 bases; nucleotides outside the gene matches: 1. The CDR3 has 14 residues. The CDR3 is CASSGTSGPYEQYF. In DNA, the CDR3 is TGTGCCAGCAGTGGGACTAGCGGGCCCTACGAGCAGTACTTC.

This clone appeared once. V and J are TRBV7-9 and TRBJ2-3; D unclear. The germline V gene has CDR1 SEHNR and CDR2 FQNEAQ (reference sequence). The ends were cut back, 3 bases at V and 8 bases at J, with 18 bases in the middle. The CDR3 sequence is 15 residues long. The CDR3 spells CASSFSTLGGGTQYF. CDR3 in DNA: TGTGCCAGCAGCTTCTCGACCCTTGGCGGTGGTACGCAGTATTTT.

The table lists this clone with a few counts. This chain connects TRBV7-8 to TRBJ1-4, with 9 bases aligning to TRBD1. This CDR3 spans 16 amino acids. CDR1 is SGHVS and CDR2 is FQNEAQ in the germline V gene. J lost 7 bases, V lost 3 bases, and 9 bases had no gene match. CDR3 bases: TGTGCCAGCAGCTTGGATCCGGGACAGGGTAGTGAAAAACTGTTTTTT. Translated: CASSLDPGQGSEKLFF.

This clone was picked up one time. The V gene is TRBV28, the J gene TRBJ1-2, with D possibly being TRBD1 (6 bases). The CDR3 is 14 residues long. Trimming removed 6 bases at V and 4 bases at J, with 15 bases between. Germline loops: CDR1 MDHEN, CDR2 SYDVKM. For the CDR3, the DNA is TGTGCCAGCAGCGAACAGGGAGTCGGCTATGGCTACACCTTC. Translating gives CASSEQGVGYGYTF.

The V call is TRBV25-1, the J call TRBJ2-5, with D maybe TRBD2 (6 bases). CDR1 and CDR2 (germline): MGHDK, SYGVNS. Trimming cost V 4 bases and J 4 bases, with 19 bases left between them. This CDR3 spans 16 amino acids. CDR3 DNA: TGTGCCAGCAGTGTACCCTCCAGGCGGGGTGTAGAGACCCAGTACTTC. Translated, it gives CASSVPSRRGVETQYF.

This clone was detected only a few times. The chain links TRBV5-4 to TRBJ2-7; 9 positions agree with TRBD1. This CDR3 has 15 residues. The germline gives CDR1 SGHNT, CDR2 YYREEE (reference sequence). V dropped 2 bases and J dropped 4; count of bases not matched to a gene: 7. CDR3 bases: TGTGCCAGCAGCTTCGGGGGGACAGGGAGTTACGAGCAGTACTTC. Translating gives CASSFGGTGSYEQYF.

The J gene is TRBJ2-3, the V gene TRBV9; D unclear. V shed 0 bases and J shed 0 bases, with 5 bases lying between them. Germline lookup yields CDR1 SGDLS and CDR2 YYNGEE. The length of the CDR3 is 14 residues. CDR3: CASSVAPSTDTQYF. CDR3 DNA sequence: TGTGCCAGCAGCGTAGCCCCTAGCACAGATACGCAGTATTTT.

This chain uses TRBV4-2 with TRBJ1-4, with TRBD1 matching over 9 bases. Trimming removed 2 bases from V and 0 bases from J; junction bases left unmatched: 7. Germline V gives CDR1 LGHNA, CDR2 YNFKEQ. The CDR3 has 18 residues. The CDR3 protein is CASSQLQGARATNEKLFF. The CDR3 DNA follows: TGTGCCAGCAGCCAATTACAGGGGGCTCGTGCAACTAATGAAAAACTGTTTTTT.

This clone was seen more than once but under ten times. The J gene is TRBJ2-2, the V gene TRBV5-1; 8 bases map to TRBD1. The CDR3 runs to 15 residues. Trimming at V came to 5 bases and at J to 5 bases, leaving 8 bases not matched to a gene. Germline V gene lookup returns CDR1 SGHRS and CDR2 YFSETQ. The CDR3 bases are TGCGCCAGCAGGTACCAGGGGGCGCAAACCGGGGAGCTGTTTTTT. Translation: CASRYQGAQTGELFF.

V gene TRBV7-9 combines with J gene TRBJ1-4; no clear D gene. V lost 3 bases and J 1 base, leaving 12 bases between the germline ends. The CDR3 extends over 16 amino acids. Germline CDR1 SEHNR, CDR2 FQNEAQ (reference sequence). The CDR3 DNA reads as TGTGCCAGCAGCTTTTCTGTCGCGATAACTAATGAAAAACTGTTTTTT. Encoded protein: CASSFSVAITNEKLFF.

This clone was seen once. The chain couples TRBV10-3 to TRBJ2-5, with a tentative D call TRBD2 (6 bases). Near its end, the DNA agrees better with TRBJ2-7, so the J call may be wrong. Germline CDR1 ENHRY, CDR2 SYGVKD. The CDR3 sequence is 14 residues long. As DNA, the CDR3 is TGTGCCATCAGTGAGTCCCGGGAGATAAACGAGCAGTACTTC. Translating it yields CAISESREINEQYF.

The chain recombines TRBV19 with TRBJ1-4, with 7 bases identical to TRBD1. The V segment lost 5 bases and the J segment 5 bases; nucleotides outside the gene matches: 2. The CDR3 length is 13 residues. CDR1 LNHDA and CDR2 SQIVND come from the germline V gene (reference sequence). CDR3 loop: CASSQTGNEKLFF. The CDR3 coding sequence is TGTGCCAGTAGTCAGACAGGGAATGAAAAACTGTTTTTT.